The present TCR beta chain was sequenced within a study of graft-versus-host responses after intestinal transplantation. Across the study: Those transplanted obtained multivisceral, liver-intestinal, or isolated intestinal grafts. Whole-study findings and limits: Analysis identified GvH clones in recipient marrow, with some appearing first in ileum or blood. The highest levels of circulating GvH clones went along with early declines in HvG clones after transplant. Some patients had graft-donor T cell macrochimerism. In their allografts, the ratios of graft-versus-host to host-versus-graft T cell clones were high.

Comment on this clone: No antigen is known for it.

The method was immunoSEQ multiplex PCR; TCRdb's version includes in-frame clones alone and lacks a portion of them. The repertoire holds about 120,000 clones, with about 95% as singletons. There are 15 residues in the CDR3. CDR1 and CDR2 from the germline V gene are MNHEY and SVGAGI. V was clipped by 4 bases and J by 8 bases; unmatched bases: 5. This clonotype was obtained from a human donor who received an intestinal transplant. V is TRBV6-5 and J is TRBJ2-1; the match to TRBD2 covers 13 bases. The specimen was unstimulated CD8+ T cells sorted from spleen or lymph node cells, collected before intestinal transplant. The CDR3: CASSSGLAGVDEQFF. The CDR3 DNA reads as TGTGCCAGCAGTTCCGGACTAGCGGGAGTTGATGAGCAGTTCTTC.